This T cell receptor (beta chain) was identified in a study of human T cells and chemical hapten exposure. At the level of the study: TCR yield per sample varied, mainly due to pooled library volumes. Study-level points and caveats: Unchanged with DPC sensitization were TCRs above 1 in 1000 frequency.

This clonotype turned up a few times. The antigen is undetermined. The time point was: healthy volunteer bleed at 6 weeks. Whole blood that had not been fractionated was the source of extracted total RNA. The study's library attached unique molecular identifiers to single cDNA molecules. TCRdb redid the calling of the RACE reads with MiXCR, one entry per CDR3 protein. The profile shows fewer than 100,000 distinct CDR3 sequences, 8.6% of them singletons. The TCR comes from a female donor in good health. Some clones in this sample may be carry-over from other donors' samples. Specimen: whole blood.

The CDR3 protein is CASHVRGNQPQHF. The CDR3 DNA sequence: TGTGCCAGCCACGTACGGGGGAATCAGCCCCAGCATTTT. This sequence joins TRBV2 and TRBJ1-5; D perhaps matches TRBD1 (5 bases). Germline CDR1 is SNHLY and CDR2 is FYNNEI. Deletions cut 8 bases from V and 4 bases from J, with 12 bases between. The CDR3 contains 13 residues.